This T cell receptor (beta chain) was identified in a study of sequential checkpoint blockade in melanoma. In the study overall: First-line arms were nivolumab then ipilimumab, or the reverse, randomized 1:1. Each arm's sequence ended with maintenance nivolumab.

Profiled with immunoSEQ multiplex PCR; TCRdb holds only in-frame clones, not every one. This table holds around 22,000 clones, around 70% found once. The CDR3 covers 19 residues. V lost 6 bases and J lost 0, with 21 bases in between. The germline gives CDR1 SNHLY, CDR2 FYNNEI. This sample's treatment: randomized to nivolumab then ipilimumab (arm A) or the reverse (arm B). DNA-damaging chemotherapy had not been given to any patient beforehand. From thawed PBMCs, live CD3+CD8+ cells negative for CD19 and CD56 were sorted. Material: CD8+ T cells sorted from blood (inferred from file names), obtained from a patient given nivolumab and ipilimumab in sequence. This clonotype was obtained from a human donor with melanoma. This chain links TRBV2 with TRBJ1-6, with D perhaps matching TRBD1 (5 bases). CDR3 bases: TGTGCCAGCAGAGTCAGCCGAGGCAGACAGAGCTCCTATAATTCACCCCTCCACTTT. This codes for CASRVSRGRQSSYNSPLHF.